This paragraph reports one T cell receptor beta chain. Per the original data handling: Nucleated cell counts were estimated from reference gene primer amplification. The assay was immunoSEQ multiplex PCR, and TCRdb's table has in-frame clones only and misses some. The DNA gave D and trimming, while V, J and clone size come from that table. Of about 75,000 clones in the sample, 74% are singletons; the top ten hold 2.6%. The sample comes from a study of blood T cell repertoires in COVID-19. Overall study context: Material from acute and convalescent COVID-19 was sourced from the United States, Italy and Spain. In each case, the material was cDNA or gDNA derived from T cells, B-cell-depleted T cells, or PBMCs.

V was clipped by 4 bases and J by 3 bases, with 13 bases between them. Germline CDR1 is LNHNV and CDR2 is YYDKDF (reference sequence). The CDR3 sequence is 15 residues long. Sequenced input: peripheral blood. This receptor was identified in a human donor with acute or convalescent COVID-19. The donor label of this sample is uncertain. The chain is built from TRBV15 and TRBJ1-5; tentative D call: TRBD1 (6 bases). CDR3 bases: TGTGCCACCAGCAAAGGACAGAACCCCAATCAGCCCCAGCATTTT. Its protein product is CATSKGQNPNQPQHF.